The clone carrying this T cell receptor (beta chain) has just one count. The data originate from a study of cytomegalovirus exposure and HLA in healthy donors. The data were produced by immunoSEQ multiplex PCR, yet TCRdb's version contains in-frame clones alone and is incomplete. Of over 150,000 clones listed, roughly 91% are singletons. Germline V gene lookup returns CDR1 SGHRS and CDR2 YFSETQ. This CDR3 is 17 amino acids long. Trimming cost V 0 bases and J 2 bases, with 12 bases left between them. The clonotype was recovered from a man between 18 and 35 years old in good health and CMV-seropositive. Material: PBMCs. The chain uses TRBV5-1 and TRBJ2-6; D might be TRBD1 (6 bases). CDR3 sequence (DNA): TGCGCCAGCAGCTTGGTTCCACAGGGAGCTGGGGCCAACGTCCTGACTTTC. This gives the protein CASSLVPQGAGANVLTF.